Listed here are 10 T cell receptor beta chains from one sample, sequenced in a study of blood T cell repertoires in COVID-19. Measured with immunoSEQ multiplex PCR; TCRdb has only the in-frame clones, and not every one. This repertoire shows over 200,000 clones, 80% to 95% found once; its top ten account for over 0.75%. Sequenced: peripheral blood. These receptors originate from a man in his 60s with COVID-19, enrolled during active disease.

The chain combines TRBV5-4 with TRBJ2-1; TRBD2 matches at 14 bases. The germline gives CDR1 SGHNT, CDR2 YYREEE (reference sequence). With 4 bases clipped from V and 0 bases from J, the junction kept 9 bases outside the gene matches. This CDR3 is built from 19 residues. CDR3 sequence (DNA): TGTGCCAGCAGCGAGGGACTAGCGGGGGTTAAAAGCTCCTACAATGAGCAGTTCTTC. Translating gives CASSEGLAGVKSSYNEQFF. The variable domain in full, with the rest retrieved from reference TRBV5-4 and TRBJ2-1, is ETGVTQSPTHLIKTRGQQVTLRCSSQSGHNTVSWYQQALGQGPQFIFQYYREEENGRGNFPPRFSGLQFPNYSSELNVNALELDDSALYLCASSEGLAGVKSSYNEQFFGPGTRLTVL.

The rearrangement joins TRBV2 to TRBJ2-5; perhaps TRBD1 as D (7 bases). From germline, CDR1 is SNHLY and CDR2 FYNNEI. Trimming removed 6 bases at V and 4 bases at J, with 12 bases between. This CDR3 contains 13 residues. In DNA, the CDR3 is TGTGCCAGCAGGCAGGGGGGTCTAGAGACCCAGTACTTC. Protein sequence: CASRQGGLETQYF.

This sequence joins TRBV12-3 or TRBV12-4 and TRBJ2-7; 7 bases align to TRBD2. CDR3 length: 12 residues. V lost 6 bases, J lost 7 bases, and 6 bases stayed unmatched. The CDR3 DNA reads as TGTGCCAGCAGACACCCGGGGGGTGAGCAGTACTTC. Its protein is CASRHPGGEQYF.

This rearrangement joins TRBV7-2 to TRBJ1-2; TRBD1 matches 9 bases. Germline V gene lookup returns CDR1 SGHTA and CDR2 FQGNSA. The CDR3 has 15 residues. After removal of 5 bases from V and 5 bases from J, the junction contained 9 bases not matched to a gene. The CDR3 region is CASSLTRTGVYGYTF. The CDR3 DNA follows: TGTGCCAGCAGCCTCACCCGGACAGGGGTTTATGGCTACACCTTC.

The chain uses TRBV6-5 and TRBJ2-7, with D possibly matching TRBD1 (6 bases). V lost 8 bases and J 0 bases, leaving 14 bases between the germline ends. Germline V CDR1 and CDR2: MNHEY, SVGAGI. This CDR3 is built from 14 residues. The DNA for the CDR3 is TGTGCCAGCGAGGATGGGGGCGCCTCCTACGAGCAGTACTTC. Protein product: CASEDGGASYEQYF.

The chain has TRBV5-8 and TRBJ2-7, with D maybe TRBD1 (5 bases). The CDR3 length is 16 residues. Germline assignment: CDR1 SGHTS and CDR2 YDEGEE. The V and J ends lost 4 bases and 1 base respectively, with 18 bases between them. The CDR3 loop reads CASSDATARLSYEQYF. CDR3 DNA sequence: TGTGCCAGCAGCGACGCGACAGCGCGCTTATCCTACGAGCAGTACTTC.

This clone was seen just once. The chain uses TRBV30 and TRBJ1-2, with 7 bases lining up with TRBD1. Trimming cost V 3 bases and J 12 bases; bases outside gene matches: 4. Germline assignment: CDR1 GTSNPN and CDR2 SVGIG (reference sequence). CDR3 length equals 10 residues. The CDR3 loop is CAWRAGGDTF. The CDR3 DNA reads as TGTGCCTGGAGAGCAGGGGGAGACACCTTC. The full variable domain, its missing parts supplied by reference TRBV30 and TRBJ1-2, is SQTIHQWPATLVQPVGSPLSLECTVEGTSNPNLYWYRQAAGRGLQLLFYSVGIGQISSEVPQNLSASRPQDRQFILSSKKLLLSDSGFYLCAWRAGGDTFGSGTRLTVV.

This clone was seen a single time. The chain is built from TRBV11-1 and TRBJ2-1; 9 nucleotides line up with TRBD2. CDR1 SGHAT and CDR2 FQDESV come from the germline V gene (reference sequence). The CDR3 sequence is 15 residues long. Trimming cost V 7 bases and J 1 base; bases outside gene matches: 5. The chain's CDR3 is CASTQTSGSYNEQFF. CDR3 nucleotide sequence: TGTGCCAGCACGCAAACTAGCGGGTCCTACAATGAGCAGTTCTTC.

The chain employs TRBV19 and TRBJ1-1; 9 bases line up with TRBD1. V was pared by 2 bases and J by 4 bases, with 11 bases of the junction left unmatched. The CDR3 covers 17 residues. Germline lookup yields CDR1 LNHDA and CDR2 SQIVND (reference sequence). The CDR3 here is CASSILDRGASGTEAFF. Written as DNA, the CDR3 is TGTGCCAGTAGTATACTTGACAGGGGGGCTTCGGGCACTGAAGCTTTCTTT.

This rearrangement joins TRBV4-2 to TRBJ2-3, with 7 bases that match TRBD1. J gave up 3 bases and V 0 bases, and 6 bases lay outside the gene matches. The CDR3 loop spans 16 amino acids. Germline V gene lookup returns CDR1 LGHNA and CDR2 YNFKEQ. The CDR3 coding sequence is TGTGCCAGCAGCCAAGATCGCACAGGGGCTACAGATACGCAGTATTTT. Amino acids: CASSQDRTGATDTQYF.